This TCR beta chain is from a study of OX40 agonist ivuxolimab in advanced cancers. Patients were excluded for autoimmune disease history or systemic immunosuppression. The CDR3 is made up of 15 amino acids. CDR1 and CDR2 from the germline V gene are LNHNV and YYDKDF (reference sequence). The germline V and J ends were trimmed by 1 base and 1 base, with 11 bases remaining between them. Here immunoSEQ multiplex PCR was the method, and the copy in TCRdb shows in-frame clones only, minus some. The sample contains roughly 48,000 clones, around 88% of which appear only once. The TCR originated in an adult with an advanced solid tumor such as melanoma, head and neck, liver or kidney cancer. This chain joins TRBV15 and TRBJ2-7; a possible D gene is TRBD2 (6 bases). Sequences were derived from CD4+ or CD8+ T cells sorted from blood, sampled in a trial of the OX40 agonist ivuxolimab. The chain's CDR3 is CATSRASGPSYEQYF. The CDR3 DNA follows: TGTGCCACCAGCAGAGCGAGCGGGCCGTCCTACGAGCAGTACTTC.